The subject of this entry is one T cell receptor beta chain. This clone was counted once. What this receptor recognizes is not known. Nothing much larger sits one base from this clone, and base qualities are not available. The germline V gene encodes CDR1 SGHRS and CDR2 YFSETQ. Here V drops 7 bases and J drops 7 bases, and the junction holds 13 bases not matched to any gene. Measured from the cysteine to the phenylalanine, the CDR3 is 16 residues long. The DNA shown is the 48-base CDR3, in frame from base 1. Selection of patients required sufficient residual fresh-frozen tumor tissue and over two years of available survival data. Although molecular status otherwise differed among the glioblastoma patients, no patient had an isocitrate dehydrogenase mutation. PBMC were collected before vaccination, two weeks after the third vaccination, and at tumor progression if tumor progression occurred. The Qiagen DNeasy Blood extraction Kit was used to extract genomic DNA.

This specimen belongs to a study of glioma-infiltrating T cells after dendritic cell vaccination (dated by TCRdb to 2016 to 2017). Some background on the complete study: The cohort comprised approximately 15 glioblastoma patients from Phase I and II dendritic cell vaccination trials, 9 newly diagnosed and 6 with recurrent disease. Each patient was given three intradermal dendritic cell vaccine injections, spaced two weeks apart, in the arm below the axilla. To make the vaccine, monocyte-derived dendritic cells were cultured for approximately 7 days with IL-4 and GM-CSF and then pulsed overnight with autologous tumor lysate. Autologous tumor lysate-pulsed dendritic cell vaccination was administered to the patients between about 2003 and 2012. In glioblastoma patients vaccinated with dendritic cells, deep sequencing of TCR beta CDR3 regions served to measure tumor-infiltrating lymphocyte content and to compare repertoires between tumor and blood. Survival after dendritic cell vaccination was correlated with TCR sequencing metrics such as TIL content and the overlap between tumor and blood repertoires.

General study outcomes and caveats: The cohort was small and heterogeneous, only a few patients had full blood and tumor sets, and even fewer had initial-recurrent tumor pairs. After dendritic cell vaccination, a higher estimated pretreatment TIL content predicted longer time to progression and longer overall survival. The three-group TCR overlap response model was described as speculative and requiring prospective validation. TCR clonality showed no direct relationship with survival, which suggests that a diverse polyclonal response may matter.

TCRB CDR3 regions were amplified from approximately 2 ug genomic DNA, or all available DNA if less, using the immunoSEQ assay. The multiplex PCR relied on 60 forward primers for TCR V beta segments and 13 reverse primers for J beta segments. To estimate the number of reads per starting template, synthetic control templates were added to each sample at limiting dilution. Reads of 87 bp were generated by sequencing on the Illumina HiSeq System. As for the authors' bioinformatics: PCR and sequencing errors were removed by a nearest neighbor algorithm that merged closely related sequences. TCR overlap was defined as the percentage of unique tumor TCR beta sequences that were also found in the peripheral blood of the same patient. TCRdb's version of the immuneACCESS table is confined to in-frame rearrangements and falls short of the full clone set. An unresolved V gene accounts for under half of the shortfall where checked; the remainder is of unknown origin. D and trimming come from the DNA, and the V and J calls and clone size come from that table. In this sample the table shows under 100,000 clones, roughly 90% of which occur a single time. Roughly 3.2% of the sample belongs to the ten largest clones.

The TCR comes from a human donor with glioblastoma. The V and J segments used are TRBV5-1 and TRBJ2-7; a stretch of 14 junction bases matches TRBD2. The specimen was blood, collected before dendritic cell vaccination. CDR3 sequence: CASHLGTSGGLGEQYF. The DNA reads TGCGCCAGCCACCTTGGGACTAGCGGGGGCTTGGGAGAGCAGTACTTC.